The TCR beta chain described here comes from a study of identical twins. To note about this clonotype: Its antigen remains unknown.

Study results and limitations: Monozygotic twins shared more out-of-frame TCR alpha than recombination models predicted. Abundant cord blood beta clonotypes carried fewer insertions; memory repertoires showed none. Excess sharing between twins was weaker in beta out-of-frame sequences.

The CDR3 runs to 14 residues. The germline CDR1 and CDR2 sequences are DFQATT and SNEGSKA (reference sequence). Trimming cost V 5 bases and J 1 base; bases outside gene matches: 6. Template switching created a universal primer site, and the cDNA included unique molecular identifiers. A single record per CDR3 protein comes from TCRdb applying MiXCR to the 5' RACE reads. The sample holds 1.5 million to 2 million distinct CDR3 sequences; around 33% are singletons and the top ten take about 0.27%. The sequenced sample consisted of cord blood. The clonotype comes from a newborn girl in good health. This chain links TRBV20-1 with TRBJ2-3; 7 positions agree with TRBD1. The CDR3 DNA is TGCAGTGCTGCCGGGACAGTTCGCACAGATACGCAGTATTTT. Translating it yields CSAAGTVRTDTQYF.